These 12 T cell receptor beta chains share one sample of origin, sequenced in a study of shared clonotypes between healthy human individuals. The table came from immunoSEQ multiplex PCR; TCRdb's copy has only in-frame clones and leaves some out. The data hold fewer than 3 million clones, with just under 95% observed a single time. Material: naive CD4+ T cells from PBMCs. Subset denoted: CD45RA+ positively selected. These receptors originate from a man aged 18 to 30 in good health. Some clones in this sample may be carry-over from other donors' samples.

The rearrangement uses TRBV5-1 and TRBJ2-7; D assignment may be TRBD1 or TRBD2 (5 bases each). The V end lost 0 bases, the J end lost 5 bases, and 9 bases lay between the germline ends. Germline-derived CDR1 and CDR2 are SGHRS and YFSETQ. There are 13 residues in the CDR3. The CDR3 DNA reads TGCGCCAGCAGCTTGGGCAGGGACCACGAGCAGTACTTC. It is translated as CASSLGRDHEQYF.

V and J are TRBV2 and TRBJ1-6; the D gene is possibly TRBD1 (6 bases). The CDR3 is made up of 13 amino acids. Trimming left V 3 bases short and J 9 bases short, with 9 bases between. Germline V gene lookup returns CDR1 SNHLY and CDR2 FYNNEI. CDR3 nucleotides: TGTGCCAGCAGTGACGAACAGGGTTCACCCCTCCACTTT. It specifies CASSDEQGSPLHF.

As for this clone: Other DNA sequences in the same sample also yield this CDR3. The CDR3: CASSLVGTNTGELFF. DNA of the CDR3: TGCGCCAGCAGCTTGGTAGGCACGAACACCGGGGAGCTGTTTTTT. The chain employs TRBV5-1 and TRBJ2-2; D remains unclear. Trimming took off 0 bases at V and 0 bases at J, with 6 bases between the two ends. Germline V gene lookup returns CDR1 SGHRS and CDR2 YFSETQ. CDR3 length equals 15 residues.

This rearrangement joins TRBV7-9 to TRBJ1-1; perhaps TRBD1 as D (6 bases). The CDR3 covers 15 residues. CDR1 and CDR2 (germline): SEHNR, FQNEAQ (reference sequence). V lost 3 bases and J lost 1, with 12 bases in between. The CDR3 protein is CASSLLAGANTEAFF. The CDR3 DNA reads as TGTGCCAGCAGCTTGTTGGCGGGGGCGAACACTGAAGCTTTCTTT. Based on the CDR3 plus reference TRBV7-9 and TRBJ1-1, the full variable domain is DTGVSQNPRHKITKRGQNVTFRCDPISEHNRLYWYRQTLGQGPEFLTYFQNEAQLEKSRLLSDRFSAERPKGSFSTLEIQRTEQGDSAMYLCASSLLAGANTEAFFGQGTRLTVV.

In the case of this clone: Different DNA sequences within this sample yield the same CDR3. The chain joins TRBV7-2 to TRBJ2-7, with D hard to call. The CDR3 sequence is 11 residues long. Germline V gene lookup returns CDR1 SGHTA and CDR2 FQGNSA. V was clipped by 5 bases and J by 3 bases, with 5 bases between them. The CDR3: CASSPSYEQYF. Written as DNA, the CDR3 is TGTGCCAGCAGCCCGAGCTACGAGCAGTACTTC.

This chain connects TRBV10-3 to TRBJ2-1; D perhaps matches TRBD2 (6 bases). The CDR3 is 14 amino acids. Germline CDR1 is ENHRY and CDR2 is SYGVKD. Trimming took off 5 bases at V and 16 bases at J, with 24 bases between the two ends. The CDR3 sequence: CAISPPGLSWEFFF. The CDR3 DNA reads TGTGCCATCAGTCCACCGGGACTGTCGTGGGAGTTTTTCTTC.

The V call is TRBV6-1, the J call TRBJ1-1; D unclear. This CDR3 is 11 amino acids long. V lost 1 base to trimming and J lost 3 bases, with 0 bases between them. Germline loops: CDR1 MNHNS, CDR2 SASEGT. CDR3 nucleotide sequence: TGTGCCAGCAGTGAAGACACTGAAGCTTTCTTT. The encoded protein is CASSEDTEAFF.

V gene TRBV29-1 combines with J gene TRBJ2-7, with D unresolved. The CDR3 runs 13 residues. The ends were cut back, 4 bases at V and 0 bases at J, with 10 bases in the middle. Germline V gives CDR1 SQVTM, CDR2 ANQGSEA. The CDR3 bases are TGCAGCGTTGGCGAGCTGAGCTCCTACGAGCAGTACTTC. Amino acid sequence: CSVGELSSYEQYF.

About this clone: Other DNA sequences from this sample encode an identical CDR3 as well. The chain links TRBV6-5 to TRBJ1-1; D not certain. Trimming took 5 bases from V and 2 from J, leaving 6 bases between them. The CDR3 is made up of 12 amino acids. The germline V gene has CDR1 MNHEY and CDR2 SVGAGI. The CDR3 DNA reads TGTGCCAGCAGTAGACTAAACACTGAAGCTTTCTTT. Residues: CASSRLNTEAFF.

The chain links TRBV4-3 to TRBJ2-1; D is possibly TRBD2 (5 bases). Trimming left V 2 bases short and J 0 bases short, with 11 bases between. The CDR3 is made up of 16 amino acids. Germline CDR1 is LGHNA and CDR2 is YSLEER. This CDR3 reads CASSQFSVSSYNEQFF. The DNA of the CDR3 is TGCGCCAGCAGCCAATTTAGCGTGAGCTCCTACAATGAGCAGTTCTTC.

V and J are TRBV5-1 and TRBJ2-7, with 14 bases identical to TRBD2. Trimming removed 3 bases from V and 1 base from J; junction bases left unmatched: 12. CDR1 and CDR2 (germline): SGHRS, YFSETQ. The CDR3 has 19 amino acids. The CDR3 coding sequence is TGCGCCAGCAGCTGGTATCCGGGACTAGCGGGAGTGAGATCCTACGAGCAGTACTTC. Translation gives CASSWYPGLAGVRSYEQYF. Full variable domain (missing parts from reference TRBV5-1 and TRBJ2-7): KAGVTQTPRYLIKTRGQQVTLSCSPISGHRSVSWYQQTPGQGLQFLFEYFSETQRNKGNFPGRFSGRQFSNSRSEMNVSTLELGDSALYLCASSWYPGLAGVRSYEQYFGPGTRLTVT.

The CDR3 spells CASRTGPGDQPQHF. For the CDR3, the DNA is TGCGCCAGCAGAACCGGGCCCGGGGATCAGCCCCAGCATTTT. The chain couples TRBV10-2 to TRBJ1-5, with D unclear. Trimming left V 6 bases short and J 5 bases short, with 14 bases between. The germline gives CDR1 WSHSY, CDR2 SAAADI. The CDR3 loop spans 14 amino acids.